These 27 T cell receptor beta chains were sequenced from one sample in a study of blood T cell repertoires in COVID-19. The protocol was immunoSEQ multiplex PCR, while the TCRdb copy is restricted to in-frame clones and leaves out a portion. The data show about 360,000 clones, with about 88% seen just once and about 2.9% held by the top ten. The sample comprised peripheral blood. These receptors were taken from a human donor in a cohort sampled during active COVID-19.

The chain uses TRBV5-1 and TRBJ2-7; perhaps TRBD2 as D (5 bases). V was cut by 4 bases and J by 0 bases, with 20 bases left in between. Germline CDR1 SGHRS, CDR2 YFSETQ. The CDR3 is 17 residues long. CDR3 protein: CASSPGSTQRHSYEQYF. DNA for the CDR3: TGCGCCAGCAGCCCCGGGTCTACTCAGCGGCACTCCTACGAGCAGTACTTC.

J is TRBJ1-3 and V is TRBV3-1 (or the pseudogene TRBV3-2), with a weak D call TRBD1 (6 bases). CDR1 and CDR2 (germline): LGHDT, YNNKEL (reference sequence). The CDR3 runs 14 residues. The V gene lost 4 bases and the J gene lost 3 bases, with 10 bases spanning the gap. CDR3: CASSPHRVGNTIYF. The CDR3 DNA reads as TGTGCCAGCAGCCCCCACAGGGTTGGAAACACCATATATTTT.

The rearrangement uses TRBV7-3 and TRBJ2-2; 9 positions agree with TRBD2. The CDR3 is 16 amino acids. Trimming at V came to 1 base and at J to 5 bases, leaving 5 bases not matched to a gene. CDR1 SGHTA and CDR2 FQGTGA come from the germline V gene. DNA of the CDR3: TGTGCCAGCAGCTTAAAGGGGCTAGCGGGAACCGGGGAGCTGTTTTTT. It is translated as CASSLKGLAGTGELFF.

The chain couples TRBV2 to TRBJ1-1; TRBD1 might be the D (6 bases). Trimming removed 7 bases at V and 0 bases at J, with 12 bases between. This CDR3 has 14 residues. Germline V gene sequence: CDR1 SNHLY, CDR2 FYNNEI. CDR3 bases: TGTGCCAGCAATTACAGGGCCCTGAACACTGAAGCTTTCTTT. Encoded protein: CASNYRALNTEAFF.

V and J are TRBV19 and TRBJ2-5; TRBD2 matches at 9 bases. This CDR3 region has 14 residues. The germline V gene has CDR1 LNHDA and CDR2 SQIVND (reference sequence). The ends lost 6 bases at V and 5 bases at J; junction bases unmatched: 7. In DNA form, the CDR3 reads TGTGCCAGTAGGTCTGCGGGAGGGCCCGAGACCCAGTACTTC. Translated: CASRSAGGPETQYF. The entire variable domain, with the rest obtained from reference TRBV19 and TRBJ2-5, is as follows: DGGITQSPKYLFRKEGQNVTLSCEQNLNHDAMYWYRQDPGQGLRLIYYSQIVNDFQKGDIAEGYSVSREKKESFPLTVTSAQKNPTAFYLCASRSAGGPETQYFGPGTRLLVL.

This chain uses TRBV21-1 with TRBJ2-7; the listed D gene, TRBD2, was not tested against the DNA. TRBV21-1 is listed as a pseudogene. CDR3 size: 17 residues. CDR3 sequence reads: CASSTYRTSGRPYEQYF. For the CDR3, the DNA is TGTGCCAGCAGCACATACAGGACTAGCGGGAGACCCTACGAGCAGTACTTC.

The rearrangement uses TRBV12-3 or TRBV12-4 and TRBJ1-1, with 7 bases that match TRBD1. This CDR3 region has 13 residues. V shed 6 bases and J 7 bases; nucleotides not matched to a gene: 8. Here the CDR3 reads CASRQAGGFEAFF. The CDR3 DNA is TGTGCCAGCAGGCAGGCAGGGGGGTTTGAAGCTTTCTTT.

The chain has TRBV28 and TRBJ2-7; 10 bases are a match to TRBD1. The CDR3 has 14 amino acids. V lost 2 bases and J lost 12; bases outside the gene matches: 10. Germline V gene sequence: CDR1 MDHEN, CDR2 SYDVKM. The CDR3 DNA sequence: TGTGCCAGCAGTTTACGTGGACAGGGGGGGTGGCGGTACTTC. Its translation: CASSLRGQGGWRYF.

The rearrangement links TRBV27 to TRBJ1-2; no firm D call. The CDR3 is made up of 14 amino acids. The V end was cut by 3 bases, the J end by 8 bases, with 16 bases between. CDR1 is MNHEY and CDR2 is SMNVEV in the germline V gene (reference sequence). CDR3 residues: CASSFDGVVGGYTF. The CDR3 DNA sequence: TGTGCCAGCAGTTTCGACGGGGTTGTAGGCGGCTACACCTTC.

The chain carries TRBV5-6 and TRBJ2-5; 7 nucleotides agree with TRBD2. The germline V gene encodes CDR1 SGHDT and CDR2 YYEEEE. The V and J ends lost 3 bases and 6 bases, in that order; junction bases with no gene match: 8. The CDR3 runs to 14 residues. The CDR3 DNA reads as TGTGCCAGCAGCTCCCTGATGACTAGCAAGACCCAGTACTTC. This codes for CASSSLMTSKTQYF.

The chain joins TRBV7-9 to TRBJ2-2; tentative D call: TRBD2 (6 bases). The CDR3 loop spans 15 amino acids. Germline assignment: CDR1 SEHNR and CDR2 FQNEAQ (reference sequence). Trimming cost V 5 bases and J 0 bases, with 10 bases left between them. The CDR3 is CASSGWEANTGELFF. In DNA form, the CDR3 reads TGTGCCAGCAGCGGATGGGAGGCGAACACCGGGGAGCTGTTTTTT.

This chain connects TRBV3-1 (or the pseudogene TRBV3-2) to TRBJ1-6; 9 nucleotides match TRBD1. Germline V gene lookup returns CDR1 LGHDT and CDR2 YNNKEL (reference sequence). This CDR3 region has 15 residues. V was pared by 7 bases and J by 5 bases, with 6 bases of the junction left unmatched. CDR3 loop: CASTLGQGNNSPLHF. The CDR3 nucleotides read TGTGCCAGCACCCTAGGACAGGGGAATAATTCACCCCTCCACTTT.

J is TRBJ2-7 and V is TRBV7-8; 7 bases are shared with TRBD2. This CDR3 is built from 19 residues. The ends lost 1 base at V and 4 bases at J; junction bases unmatched: 19. Germline values: CDR1 SGHVS, CDR2 FQNEAQ. CDR3: CASSLEPGITSGIVYEQYF. The DNA of the CDR3 is TGTGCCAGCAGCTTAGAACCCGGGATTACCAGCGGGATCGTTTACGAGCAGTACTTC.

V and J are TRBV7-6 and TRBJ1-1, with 11 nucleotides matching TRBD1. The germline V gene has CDR1 SGHVS and CDR2 FNYEAQ. This CDR3 has 16 residues. With 0 bases clipped from V and 3 bases from J, the junction kept 3 bases outside the gene matches. DNA for the CDR3: TGTGCCAGCAGCTTAGCGGGGGACAGGGGGGACACTGAAGCTTTCTTT. Residues: CASSLAGDRGDTEAFF.

The chain uses TRBV14 and TRBJ1-3, with D perhaps matching TRBD1 (6 bases). This CDR3 is 16 amino acids long. CDR1 and CDR2 (germline): SGHDN, FVKESK. The V end was cut by 1 base, the J end by 4 bases, with 14 bases between. The CDR3 coding sequence is TGTGCCAGCAGCCAAGTCGCGGGGGCGCGAGGAAACACCATATATTTT. Translated: CASSQVAGARGNTIYF.

The chain joins TRBV5-1 to TRBJ1-2; D ambiguous. V was clipped by 4 bases and J by 6 bases, with 28 bases between them. This CDR3 has 18 residues. Germline CDR1 is SGHRS and CDR2 is YFSETQ. The CDR3 region is CASSPIAVTAVEIDGYTF. The CDR3 DNA reads as TGCGCCAGCAGCCCAATCGCCGTTACGGCTGTGGAGATCGATGGCTACACCTTC.

The chain links TRBV11-3 to TRBJ2-3; 7 bases are shared with TRBD2. CDR3 size: 15 residues. Germline V gene data show CDR1 as SGHNT and CDR2 as YENEEA. V was clipped by 0 bases and J by 6 bases; unmatched bases: 6. The DNA of the CDR3 is TGTGCCAGCAGCTTAGATCACCGGGGAGGGGATACGCAGTATTTT. Translating gives CASSLDHRGGDTQYF.

V gene TRBV7-9 combines with J gene TRBJ2-1; TRBD2 aligns across 14 bases. V gave up 3 bases and J gave up 6 bases; unmatched junction bases: 4. The CDR3 is 16 residues long. CDR1 SEHNR and CDR2 FQNEAQ come from the germline V gene (reference sequence). For the CDR3, the DNA is TGTGCCAGCAGCTTGTTGGGACTAGCGGGAGCCAATGAGCAGTTCTTC. Residues: CASSLLGLAGANEQFF.

The J gene is TRBJ2-3, the V gene TRBV7-3, with 12 positions matching TRBD2. The CDR3 spans 15 residues. CDR1 is SGHTA, CDR2 FQGTGA, per germline. The V segment lost 5 bases and the J segment 5 bases; nucleotides outside the gene matches: 5. This CDR3 reads CASSLAGGVEDTQYF. DNA of the CDR3: TGTGCCAGCAGCCTAGCGGGAGGGGTTGAAGATACGCAGTATTTT.

The chain joins TRBV28 to TRBJ2-3, with D possibly matching TRBD2 (5 bases). From germline, CDR1 is MDHEN and CDR2 SYDVKM. CDR3 length: 15 residues. Trimming took off 5 bases at V and 4 bases at J, with 16 bases between the two ends. Written as DNA, the CDR3 is TGTGCCAGCAGTCGGACTCTCAAGAGGGCAGATACGCAGTATTTT. Translated, it gives CASSRTLKRADTQYF.

This clone was observed once. The V gene is TRBV3-1 (or the pseudogene TRBV3-2), the J gene TRBJ1-1, with D perhaps TRBD1 (6 bases). V gave up 6 bases and J gave up 2 bases, with 22 bases separating them. Germline V lookup: CDR1 LGHDT, CDR2 YNNKEL (reference sequence). The CDR3 sequence is 17 residues long. CDR3 in amino acids: CASSRTTGGRGNTEAFF. The CDR3 nucleotides are TGTGCCAGCAGTCGGACGACAGGAGGCCGGGGAAACACTGAAGCTTTCTTT.

The CDR3: CASSLTAGPVDTQYF. The CDR3 region has the DNA TGTGCCAGCAGCTTAACCGCGGGGCCGGTCGATACGCAGTATTTT. The V gene is TRBV7-8, the J gene TRBJ2-3; D may be TRBD2 (6 bases). From germline, CDR1 is SGHVS and CDR2 FQNEAQ. V was shortened by 2 bases and J by 6 bases, with 15 bases between the two germline ends. The CDR3 has 15 residues.

This chain joins TRBV30 and TRBJ1-1; D remains unclear. V lost 0 bases and J 0 bases, leaving 5 bases between the germline ends. CDR3 size: 13 residues. Germline loops: CDR1 GTSNPN, CDR2 SVGIG (reference sequence). CDR3 nucleotides: TGTGCCTGGAGTGTTCTCTTGAACACTGAAGCTTTCTTT. It specifies CAWSVLLNTEAFF.

The chain has TRBV5-1 and TRBJ2-2, with TRBD2 matching 9 bases. V shed 3 bases and J 0 bases; nucleotides not matched to a gene: 9. CDR1 is SGHRS, CDR2 YFSETQ, per germline. This CDR3 has 18 amino acids. The CDR3 DNA follows: TGCGCCAGCAGCTCGAGTAGCGGGGGATATTCGAACACCGGGGAGCTGTTTTTT. This encodes CASSSSSGGYSNTGELFF.

The V and J genes are TRBV6-5 and TRBJ1-1; 7 bases map to TRBD1. The CDR3 loop spans 12 amino acids. V gave up 7 bases and J gave up 6 bases; unmatched junction bases: 5. Germline CDR1 and CDR2: MNHEY and SVGAGI. CDR3 bases: TGTGCCAGCAAGGTAGGACAGGCTGAAGCTTTCTTT. This codes for CASKVGQAEAFF.

The chain links TRBV6-5 to TRBJ1-5; 8 bases are a match to TRBD1. The CDR3 totals 15 residues. The germline CDR1 and CDR2 sequences are MNHEY and SVGAGI. The V segment lost 5 bases and the J segment 2 bases; nucleotides outside the gene matches: 5. The CDR3 DNA is TGTGCCAGCAGTCAGGGGGCGGGAGGCAATCAGCCCCAGCATTTT. It translates to CASSQGAGGNQPQHF.

This clone has just a few counts. CDR3 loop: CASRNRVVETQYF. Here the CDR3 DNA reads TGTGCCAGCAGAAACAGGGTTGTAGAGACCCAGTACTTC. This chain uses TRBV2 with TRBJ2-5, with D tentatively TRBD1 (6 bases). Germline CDR1 reads SNHLY; CDR2 reads FYNNEI. CDR3 length: 13 amino acids. The V end lost 6 bases, the J end lost 4 bases, and 12 bases lay between the germline ends.